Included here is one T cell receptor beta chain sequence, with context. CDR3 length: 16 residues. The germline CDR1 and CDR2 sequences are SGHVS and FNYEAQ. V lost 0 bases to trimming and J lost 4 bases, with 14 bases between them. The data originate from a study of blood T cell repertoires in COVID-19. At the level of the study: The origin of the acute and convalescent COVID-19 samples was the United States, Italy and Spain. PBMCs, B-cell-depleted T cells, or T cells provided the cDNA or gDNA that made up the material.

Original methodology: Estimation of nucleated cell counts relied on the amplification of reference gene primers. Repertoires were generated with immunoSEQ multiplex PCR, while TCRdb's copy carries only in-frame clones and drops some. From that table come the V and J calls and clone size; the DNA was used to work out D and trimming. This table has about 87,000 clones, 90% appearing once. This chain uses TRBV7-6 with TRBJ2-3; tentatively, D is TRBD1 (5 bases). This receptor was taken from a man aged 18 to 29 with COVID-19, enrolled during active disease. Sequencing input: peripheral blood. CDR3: CASSLAHERGADTQYF. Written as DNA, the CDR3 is TGTGCCAGCAGCTTAGCCCATGAAAGGGGCGCAGATACGCAGTATTTT.